Presented here are 17 T cell receptor beta chains from one specimen sequenced in a study of blood T cell repertoires in COVID-19. Repertoires were generated with immunoSEQ multiplex PCR, while TCRdb's copy carries only in-frame clones and drops some. The sample has 650,000 to 800,000 clones, approximately 90% seen once. Sequenced input: peripheral blood. These receptor sequences come from a woman aged 18-29 years with acute or convalescent COVID-19.

The chain combines TRBV30 with TRBJ1-6; D gene ambiguous. The germline V and J ends were trimmed by 2 bases and 7 bases, with 12 bases remaining between them. The germline V gene has CDR1 GTSNPN and CDR2 SVGIG (reference sequence). The CDR3 runs 14 residues. The CDR3 DNA reads as TGTGCCTGGAGTACCACGACACGAAATTCACCCCTCCACTTT. Protein: CAWSTTTRNSPLHF. Filled out from reference TRBV30 and TRBJ1-6, the complete variable domain reads SQTIHQWPATLVQPVGSPLSLECTVEGTSNPNLYWYRQAAGRGLQLLFYSVGIGQISSEVPQNLSASRPQDRQFILSSKKLLLSDSGFYLCAWSTTTRNSPLHFGNGTRLTVT.

The chain has TRBV5-1 and TRBJ1-1; D is unclear. The CDR3 has 13 amino acids. Trimming cost V 5 bases and J 3 bases, with 11 bases left between them. Germline V gives CDR1 SGHRS, CDR2 YFSETQ. The CDR3 spells CASSRSEDTEAFF. In nucleotides, the CDR3 is TGCGCCAGCAGTCGTTCCGAGGACACTGAAGCTTTCTTT.

The DNA for the CDR3 is TGTGCCTGGAGTGGTCAGGGGATTTCCGGGGCCAACGTCCTGACTTTC. Translated, it gives CAWSGQGISGANVLTF. This chain connects TRBV30 to TRBJ2-6, with a tentative D call TRBD1 (6 bases). Between the trimmed V and J ends, which lost 1 base and 4 bases, there was a span of 14 bases. This CDR3 comprises 16 residues. Germline V gene lookup returns CDR1 GTSNPN and CDR2 SVGIG (reference sequence).

The genes are TRBV29-1 and TRBJ1-1; D ambiguous. Germline-derived CDR1 and CDR2 are SQVTM and ANQGSEA. The CDR3 has 10 residues. V gave up 6 bases and J gave up 6 bases, with 8 bases separating them. The CDR3: CSVEISEAFF. As DNA, the CDR3 is TGCAGCGTAGAAATATCTGAAGCTTTCTTT.

The chain combines TRBV6-5 with TRBJ2-7; TRBD1 is a possible D gene (7 bases). The germline CDR1 and CDR2 sequences are MNHEY and SVGAGI. The CDR3 covers 15 residues. V lost 6 bases and J lost 4, with 19 bases in between. The CDR3 DNA follows: TGTGCCAGCAGACCCTATACAGGGGACTGGTACGAGCAGTACTTC. Translation gives CASRPYTGDWYEQYF.

This rearrangement joins TRBV24-1 to TRBJ2-2; maybe TRBD2 (6 bases). Between the trimmed V and J ends, which lost 0 bases and 9 bases, there was a span of 10 bases. This CDR3 spans 14 amino acids. Germline V gene lookup returns CDR1 KGHDR and CDR2 SFDVKD. The CDR3: CATSDLVGRRELFF. CDR3 bases: TGTGCCACCAGTGATTTGGTGGGGAGGCGGGAGCTGTTTTTT.

V usage is TRBV19 and J usage is TRBJ2-5; possibly TRBD1 for D (6 bases). Trimming cost V 3 bases and J 4 bases, with 12 bases left between them. CDR3 size: 14 residues. The germline V gene encodes CDR1 LNHDA and CDR2 SQIVND (reference sequence). The CDR3 DNA reads TGTGCCAGTAGTATCTGGGGGCAGATAGAGACCCAGTACTTC. It yields the protein CASSIWGQIETQYF.

This clone has only one observation. The genes are TRBV20-1 and TRBJ2-5; D remains ambiguous. CDR1 and CDR2 from the germline V gene are DFQATT and SNEGSKA (reference sequence). V lost 3 bases, J lost 2 bases, and 13 bases lay in between. The CDR3 runs to 14 residues. The CDR3 sequence is CSASWQREQETQYF. CDR3 DNA sequence: TGCAGTGCTAGTTGGCAGCGAGAACAAGAGACCCAGTACTTC.

The gene calls are TRBV6-5 and TRBJ2-3; 10 bases map to TRBD1. V lost 6 bases to trimming and J lost 4 bases; unmatched junction nucleotides: 7. The CDR3 covers 15 residues. Per germline, CDR1 MNHEY and CDR2 SVGAGI. CDR3 bases: TGTGCCAGCAGCCCCCGGACAGGGGGGGCAGATACGCAGTATTTT. This gives the protein CASSPRTGGADTQYF.

The chain couples TRBV7-9 to TRBJ1-6, with D uncertain. This CDR3 region has 16 residues. Per germline, CDR1 SEHNR and CDR2 FQNEAQ (reference sequence). Between the trimmed V and J ends, which lost 2 bases and 5 bases, there was a span of 13 bases. For the CDR3, the DNA is TGTGCCAGCAGCTTAAAAGCCGGTGAAAATAATTCACCCCTCCACTTT. Its protein is CASSLKAGENNSPLHF. Full variable domain (rest looked up from reference TRBV7-9 and TRBJ1-6): DTGVSQNPRHKITKRGQNVTFRCDPISEHNRLYWYRQTLGQGPEFLTYFQNEAQLEKSRLLSDRFSAERPKGSFSTLEIQRTEQGDSAMYLCASSLKAGENNSPLHFGNGTRLTVT.

The genes are TRBV15 and TRBJ1-5, with a tentative D call TRBD1 (6 bases). The CDR3 length is 16 residues. Per the germline V gene, CDR1 is LNHNV and CDR2 is YYDKDF (reference sequence). V was pared by 8 bases and J by 3 bases, with 20 bases between. The CDR3 DNA follows: TGTGCCACCGACGAACAGGGTCCGACTCTCAATCAGCCCCAGCATTTT. It yields the protein CATDEQGPTLNQPQHF.

The genes are TRBV7-2 and TRBJ1-5; the match to TRBD1 covers 8 bases. V gave up 5 bases and J gave up 2 bases; unmatched junction bases: 5. The CDR3 spans 15 residues. The V gene's germline CDR1 is SGHTA and CDR2 FQGNSA. The CDR3 loop is CASSLGDRRNQPQHF. CDR3 bases: TGTGCCAGCAGCCTAGGGGACAGGCGCAATCAGCCCCAGCATTTT.

Written as DNA, the CDR3 is TGTGCCAGCAAGGGGGAGGGTTCCTATTTAACCTCCTACGAGCAGTACTTC. This codes for CASKGEGSYLTSYEQYF. The J gene is TRBJ2-7, the V gene TRBV2; maybe TRBD2 (7 bases). V was clipped by 7 bases and J by 0 bases, with 22 bases between them. CDR3 size: 17 residues. Germline loops: CDR1 SNHLY, CDR2 FYNNEI.

V usage is TRBV11-2 and J usage is TRBJ2-4; tentative D call: TRBD2 (6 bases). Trimming left V 1 base short and J 6 bases short, with 19 bases between. Germline-derived CDR1 and CDR2 are SGHAT and FQNNGV. The CDR3 has 17 residues. Here the CDR3 DNA reads TGTGCCAGCAGCTTAGCCGGGCCCCTTGCCGGGGGAAACATTCAGTACTTC. Its protein is CASSLAGPLAGGNIQYF.

The J gene is TRBJ1-3, the V gene TRBV5-5, with TRBD1 matching over 10 bases. Germline CDR1 SGHKS, CDR2 YYEKEE (reference sequence). There are 15 residues in the CDR3. The V gene end was trimmed by 4 bases and the J gene end by 0 bases; junction bases not matched to a gene: 1. The DNA for the CDR3 is TGTGCCAGCAGCCGGGACAGGGGCTCTGGAAACACCATATATTTT. It specifies CASSRDRGSGNTIYF.

The gene calls are TRBV6-5 and TRBJ2-7, with D possibly being TRBD1 (6 bases). The V gene lost 2 bases and the J gene lost 3 bases, with 11 bases spanning the gap. CDR1 MNHEY and CDR2 SVGAGI come from the germline V gene. CDR3 size: 14 residues. The DNA for the CDR3 is TGTGCCAGCAGTTACGACAGGACAAACTACGAGCAGTACTTC. It codes for CASSYDRTNYEQYF.

The chain joins TRBV5-4 to TRBJ2-6; 8 bases line up with TRBD1. The CDR3 sequence is 19 residues long. The V gene's germline CDR1 is SGHNT and CDR2 YYREEE (reference sequence). V was pared by 0 bases and J by 0 bases, with 8 bases of the junction left unmatched. The CDR3 loop reads CASSLGWQGANSGANVLTF. The DNA of the CDR3 is TGTGCCAGCAGCTTGGGGTGGCAGGGGGCTAACTCTGGGGCCAACGTCCTGACTTTC.